This is a list of T cell receptor beta chains from one sample in a study of T-cell reconstitution after alpha-beta-depleted transplantation in children. TCRdb re-called the PCR reads through MiXCR, storing one row per CDR3 protein. The sample has over 400,000 distinct CDR3 sequences, 43% seen once. The sample in question was PBMCs, obtained before TCRalphabeta/CD19-depleted stem cell transplant. Receptors originate from a girl aged 2-10 years with aplastic anemia, due to receive a stem cell transplant. Each CDR3 is given without its conserved first and last residue.

v_call: TRBV28; j_call: TRBJ2-7; cdr3_length: 11; cdr3_aa: ASSFRGGNEQY
v_call: TRBV20-1; j_call: TRBJ1-6; cdr3_length: 11; cdr3_aa: SASPRGTSPLH
v_call: TRBV20-1; j_call: TRBJ2-1; cdr3_length: 15; cdr3_aa: SARAPTGQPLAGAGF
v_call: TRBV7-9; j_call: TRBJ2-3; cdr3_length: 12; cdr3_aa: ASSPALGADTQY
v_call: TRBV30; j_call: TRBJ1-2; cdr3_length: 12; cdr3_aa: AWKPVESAYGYT
v_call: TRBV20-1; j_call: TRBJ2-5; cdr3_length: 12; cdr3_aa: SASGLSGSGTQY
v_call: TRBV7-2; j_call: TRBJ2-1; cdr3_length: 13; cdr3_aa: ASSMTSGGYNEQF
v_call: TRBV5-8; j_call: TRBJ1-5; cdr3_length: 15; cdr3_aa: ASSLEFGWAGDQPQH
v_call: TRBV27; j_call: TRBJ2-1; cdr3_length: 11; cdr3_aa: ASERQGANEQF
v_call: TRBV5-1; j_call: TRBJ2-7; cdr3_length: 12; cdr3_aa: ASSLDREGYEQY
v_call: TRBV10-3; j_call: TRBJ1-1; cdr3_length: 12; cdr3_aa: AISLTGMNTEAF
v_call: TRBV6-5; j_call: TRBJ1-3; cdr3_length: 12; cdr3_aa: ASSYGGALDTIY
v_call: TRBV14; j_call: TRBJ2-7; cdr3_length: 12; cdr3_aa: ASSQDAISYEQY
v_call: TRBV14; j_call: TRBJ2-1; cdr3_length: 16; cdr3_aa: ASSQVFLAESFYNEQF
v_call: TRBV20-1; j_call: TRBJ2-2; cdr3_length: 15; cdr3_aa: SARVAAGVANTGELF
v_call: TRBV29-1; j_call: TRBJ1-2; cdr3_length: 11; cdr3_aa: SVVGPGDEGYT
v_call: TRBV12-3/TRBV12-4; j_call: TRBJ1-6; cdr3_length: 13; cdr3_aa: ASSLRTGFNSPLH
v_call: TRBV5-1; j_call: TRBJ2-6; cdr3_length: 18; cdr3_aa: ASSLTLDRDGHSGANVLT
v_call: TRBV28; j_call: TRBJ1-5; cdr3_length: 12; cdr3_aa: ASSRRVGGQPQH
v_call: TRBV20-1; j_call: TRBJ2-5; cdr3_length: 9; cdr3_aa: SGRGGQTQY
v_call: TRBV6-1; j_call: TRBJ2-5; cdr3_length: 12; cdr3_aa: ASSRDRGQETQY
v_call: TRBV7-9; j_call: TRBJ2-7; cdr3_length: 11; cdr3_aa: AQREDQYREQY
v_call: TRBV5-1; j_call: TRBJ1-5; cdr3_length: 13; cdr3_aa: ASSFGTGVGQPQH
v_call: TRBV12-3/TRBV12-4; j_call: TRBJ2-1; cdr3_length: 10; cdr3_aa: ASSPAGVEQF
v_call: TRBV15; j_call: TRBJ2-3; cdr3_length: 15; cdr3_aa: ATSRDRTSGEADTQY
v_call: TRBV25-1; j_call: TRBJ2-3; cdr3_length: 11; cdr3_aa: ASKAGGPDTQY
v_call: TRBV7-3; j_call: TRBJ2-1; cdr3_length: 14; cdr3_aa: ASSLSPPGLMNEQF